This TCR beta chain was recovered during a study of T cells in women clearing cervical HPV infection. V dropped 6 bases and J dropped 5; count of bases not matched to a gene: 14. The CDR3 spans 16 residues. The germline V gene has CDR1 ENHRY and CDR2 SYGVKD. As for this clone: The read comes to an end 3 residues before the CDR3 does, leaving the germline J gene to fill in the end.

HPV was found by MY09/MY11 PCR and dot-blot genotyping. Libraries were prepared by immunoSEQ multiplex PCR; TCRdb keeps only in-frame clonotypes and omits some of them. This sample's table has roughly 28,000 clones. The genes are TRBV10-3 and TRBJ1-2, with 8 bases identical to TRBD1. What was sequenced was blood buffy coat. This sequence was found in a woman aged 18 to 69 with a cervical HPV16 infection that either progressed to CIN3+ or cleared (not recorded which). The covered CDR3 bases are TGTGCCATCAGGGAACCCGGGACAGGTATTTTTTATGGC. Encoded protein: CAIREPGTGIFYG. The complete CDR3 protein is CAIREPGTGIFYGYTF.